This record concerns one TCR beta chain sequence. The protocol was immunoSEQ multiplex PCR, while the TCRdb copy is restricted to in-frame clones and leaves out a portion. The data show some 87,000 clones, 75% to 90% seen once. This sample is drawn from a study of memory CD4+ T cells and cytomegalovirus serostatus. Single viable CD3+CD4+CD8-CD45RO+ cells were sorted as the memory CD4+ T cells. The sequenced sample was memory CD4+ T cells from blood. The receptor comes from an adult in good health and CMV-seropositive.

CDR3 coding DNA: TGTGCCAGCAGCGTAGCAGGGGCGTGGGACCCGACTAGGTATGAGCAGTTCTTC. This encodes CASSVAGAWDPTRYEQFF. The genes are TRBV9 and TRBJ2-1, with D perhaps matching TRBD1 or TRBD2 (6 bases each). With 0 bases removed from V and 8 bases from J, the gap between germline ends came to 24 bases. Germline-derived CDR1 and CDR2 are SGDLS and YYNGEE. The CDR3 contains 18 residues. Complete variable domain (other parts from reference TRBV9 and TRBJ2-1): DSGVTQTPKHLITATGQRVTLRCSPRSGDLSVYWYQQSLDQGLQFLIQYYNGEERAKGNILERFSAQQFPDLHSELNLSSLELGDSALYFCASSVAGAWDPTRYEQFFGPGTRLTVL.